One and the same sample provided the 15 T cell receptor beta chains below, sequenced in a study of CD8 T cells in ankylosing spondylitis. The antigens for these receptors are not known. Regarding the study as a whole: Typical of ankylosing spondylitis blood, it appeared, was a TCR beta motif of seven to nine highly homologous variants.

TCRdb passed the 5' RACE reads through MiXCR, listing each CDR3 protein once. The sample lists fewer than 250,000 distinct CDR3 sequences; 15% to 20% were seen once. Sequencing used blood, either unsorted or a sorted T cell fraction (not recorded which). These TCRs come from a male donor with ankylosing spondylitis.

This clonotype was counted between two and nine times. The genes are TRBV6-5 and TRBJ2-3, with TRBD2 matching 10 bases. Trimming took 0 bases from V and 6 from J; bases not matched to a gene: 6. The CDR3 has 16 residues. From germline, CDR1 is MNHEY and CDR2 SVGAGI. The CDR3 sequence is CASSYSRTSGGDTQYF. CDR3 DNA: TGTGCCAGCAGTTACTCGAGGACTAGCGGCGGGGATACGCAGTATTTT.

This clonotype was seen only a few times. This chain connects TRBV5-1 to TRBJ2-3; D tentatively reads TRBD1 or TRBD2 (6 bases each). In germline, CDR1 is SGHRS, CDR2 YFSETQ. CDR3 size: 18 residues. Between the trimmed V and J ends, which lost 0 bases and 0 bases, there was a span of 17 bases. CDR3 amino acids: CASSLGLGTLPSTDTQYF. In DNA, the CDR3 is TGCGCCAGCAGCTTGGGACTAGGGACATTACCTAGCACAGATACGCAGTATTTT.

The CDR3 protein is CARRQGDTQYF. The CDR3 nucleotides are TGTGCCAGAAGACAGGGGGATACGCAGTATTTT. This chain joins TRBV2 and TRBJ2-3; 8 bases map to TRBD1. This CDR3 is 11 amino acids long. V lost 9 bases to trimming and J lost 6 bases; unmatched junction nucleotides: 2. CDR1 and CDR2 (germline): SNHLY, FYNNEI.

A few counts support this clonotype. The rearrangement joins TRBV6-2 or TRBV6-3 to TRBJ2-3; a possible D gene is TRBD2 (6 bases). CDR1 and CDR2 (germline): MNHEY, SVGEGT. This CDR3 is 13 amino acids long. Trimming took 4 bases from V and 3 from J, leaving 8 bases between them. For the CDR3, the DNA is TGTGCCAGCAGTTGGAGGGAAACAGATACGCAGTATTTT. It encodes CASSWRETDTQYF.

This clonotype turned up a few times. The chain is built from TRBV6-2 or TRBV6-3 and TRBJ2-7; D gene uncertain. Germline CDR1 and CDR2: MNHEY and SVGEGT. CDR3 size: 14 residues. Deletions cut 8 bases from V and 0 bases from J, with 14 bases between. CDR3 sequence: CASSQLDPSYEQYF. CDR3 sequence (DNA): TGTGCCAGCTCTCAATTGGACCCCTCCTACGAGCAGTACTTC.

The J gene is TRBJ1-1, the V gene TRBV30, with D possibly TRBD1 on 5 matching bases. V lost 8 bases to trimming and J lost 6 bases, with 16 bases between them. Germline-derived CDR1 and CDR2 are GTSNPN and SVGIG (reference sequence). This CDR3 is built from 12 residues. CDR3 residues: CAKWDGGPEAFF. CDR3 DNA: TGTGCCAAATGGGACGGCGGACCTGAAGCTTTCTTT.

Only a few counts were recorded for this clonotype. The V call is TRBV6-5, the J call TRBJ2-7, with 9 nucleotides matching TRBD1. CDR1 is MNHEY and CDR2 is SVGAGI in the germline V gene. This CDR3 has 17 residues. V was pared by 2 bases and J by 3 bases, with 11 bases of the junction left unmatched. The DNA for the CDR3 is TGTGCCAGCAGTTACATCCCTGGGGGACAGGGTCTCTACGAGCAGTACTTC. Translating it yields CASSYIPGGQGLYEQYF.

This chain links TRBV6-1 with TRBJ2-5; D could derive from TRBD1 or TRBD2 (6 bases each). Between the trimmed V and J ends, which lost 3 bases and 0 bases, there was a span of 17 bases. The germline gives CDR1 MNHNS, CDR2 SASEGT. This CDR3 spans 17 amino acids. As DNA, the CDR3 is TGTGCCAGCAGTGACGGGGGCCTCACAGGGTACCAAGAGACCCAGTACTTC. This translates into CASSDGGLTGYQETQYF.

This clonotype appeared a few times. The chain uses TRBV9 and TRBJ1-2; 7 bases line up with TRBD1. The CDR3 runs 13 residues. J was trimmed by 6 bases and V by 3 bases; bases with no gene match: 5. From germline, CDR1 is SGDLS and CDR2 YYNGEE. The CDR3 DNA reads as TGTGCCAGCAGCGGACAGGGTTATGATGGCTACACCTTC. Translated: CASSGQGYDGYTF. The full variable domain, with the rest looked up from reference TRBV9 and TRBJ1-2, is DSGVTQTPKHLITATGQRVTLRCSPRSGDLSVYWYQQSLDQGLQFLIQYYNGEERAKGNILERFSAQQFPDLHSELNLSSLELGDSALYFCASSGQGYDGYTFGSGTRLTVV.

This clonotype was counted many times. The chain combines TRBV7-3 with TRBJ2-1; 9 bases are a match to TRBD2. V lost 0 bases and J lost 3; bases outside the gene matches: 3. Per the germline V gene, CDR1 is SGHTA and CDR2 is FQGTGA. CDR3 length: 16 amino acids. The CDR3 nucleotides read TGTGCCAGCAGCTTAACGGGCGGGGGGGGCTACAATGAGCAGTTCTTC. It encodes CASSLTGGGGYNEQFF. Using reference TRBV7-3 and TRBJ2-1 for the parts outside the CDR3, the full variable domain is GAGVSQTPSNKVTEKGKYVELRCDPISGHTALYWYRQSLGQGPEFLIYFQGTGAADDSGLPNDRFFAVRPEGSVSTLKIQRTERGDSAVYLCASSLTGGGGYNEQFFGPGTRLTVL.

CDR3 bases: TGTGCCAGCAGTGAACTTTTTGACAGGGGGAAAGGGGACGAGCAGTACTTC. The encoded protein is CASSELFDRGKGDEQYF. The J gene is TRBJ2-7, the V gene TRBV6-1; 9 nucleotides align to TRBD1. This CDR3 has 17 residues. The V segment lost 2 bases and the J segment 5 bases; nucleotides outside the gene matches: 13. The germline V gene encodes CDR1 MNHNS and CDR2 SASEGT.

This clonotype was counted at least ten times. The J gene is TRBJ2-2, the V gene TRBV12-3 or TRBV12-4; perhaps TRBD1 as D (6 bases). The CDR3 spans 16 residues. V dropped 7 bases and J dropped 4 bases, with 19 bases sitting between them. DNA for the CDR3: TGTGCCAGCATTAACACAGGGAGAGTCGGCACCGGGGAGCTGTTTTTT. Its translation: CASINTGRVGTGELFF.

The V and J genes are TRBV15 and TRBJ2-7; 11 bases map to TRBD2. Germline assignment: CDR1 LNHNV and CDR2 YYDKDF (reference sequence). The CDR3 runs to 16 residues. After removal of 3 bases from V and 2 bases from J, the junction contained 6 bases not matched to a gene. The CDR3 nucleotides read TGTGCCACCAGCAGCGATGGACTAGCGGGCGCCTACGAGCAGTACTTC. Translation: CATSSDGLAGAYEQYF.

This clonotype was picked up a small number of times. The genes are TRBV6-5 and TRBJ1-6; D ambiguous. The V end lost 0 bases, the J end lost 10 bases, and 13 bases lay between the germline ends. The V gene's germline CDR1 is MNHEY and CDR2 SVGAGI. This CDR3 is built from 15 residues. In nucleotides, the CDR3 is TGTGCCAGCAGTTACTCAAACGACGACCTATCACCCCTCCACTTT. This translates into CASSYSNDDLSPLHF.

This clonotype was observed a few times. The rearrangement joins TRBV6-2 or TRBV6-3 to TRBJ2-1; no clear D. Trimming pared 6 bases from V and 6 bases from J, leaving 12 bases between. CDR1 is MNHEY and CDR2 is SVGEGT in the germline V gene. The CDR3 extends over 13 amino acids. The CDR3 region is CASSLSKGNEQFF. DNA of the CDR3: TGTGCCAGCAGCCTTTCGAAGGGCAATGAGCAGTTCTTC.